Listed below are T cell receptor beta chains from one sample, sequenced in a study of T cell changes during pregnancy in multiple sclerosis. The table came from immunoSEQ multiplex PCR; TCRdb's copy has only in-frame clones and leaves some out. The table records around 50,000 clones, about nine tenths of them present only once. The sample consisted of CD4+ T cells from peripheral blood mononuclear cells, taken in the third trimester of pregnancy. These receptors originate from a female donor with multiple sclerosis, enrolled in a pregnancy study. CDR3s include the opening cysteine and the closing phenylalanine or tryptophan. D genes are given only for firm matches. Where a row states a size, it is once, few, many or the class of an expanded clone; other rows omit it.

d_call	v_call	clone_size	j_call	cdr3_nt	cdr3_aa
.	TRBV18	.	TRBJ1-3	TGTGCCAGCTCACCTGTACAGACATTCTCTGGAAACACCATATATTTT	CASSPVQTFSGNTIYF
TRBD1	TRBV5-4	.	TRBJ2-7	TGTGCCAGCAGGCCCAGACAGGGAGATAACTACGAGCAGTACTTC	CASRPRQGDNYEQYF
.	TRBV6-5	.	TRBJ2-3	TGTGCCTCACAGGGCGCCCGTACAGATACGCAGTATTTT	CASQGARTDTQYF
.	TRBV7-6	.	TRBJ2-7	TGTGCCAGCAGCTTGAGGGCAGGGGAGTACTTC	CASSLRAGEYF
TRBD1	TRBV23-1	.	TRBJ1-5	TGCGCCAGCAGACAGGGGGCGCCTTATAGCAATCAGCCCCAGCATTTT	CASRQGAPYSNQPQHF
.	TRBV10-3	once	TRBJ2-7	TGTGCCATCAGTTTTTCGGGACAACCCTACGAGCAGTACTTC	CAISFSGQPYEQYF
.	TRBV14	.	TRBJ1-3	TGTGCCAGCAGCCAAGTCAGGGGATCCGGTGGAAACACCATATATTTT	CASSQVRGSGGNTIYF
.	TRBV6-5	few	TRBJ1-2	TGTGCCAGCACACTCTCGTCCTATGGCTACACCTTC	CASTLSSYGYTF
.	TRBV29-1	.	TRBJ1-2	TGCAGCGTAGGAAGGGACGGGGGTGGCAGCTATGGCTACACCTTC	CSVGRDGGGSYGYTF
TRBD1	TRBV6-5	.	TRBJ2-7	TGTGCCAGCAGTTATCGACAGGGTATCATAGCCTACGAGCAGTACTTC	CASSYRQGIIAYEQYF
.	TRBV5-6	.	TRBJ1-1	TGTGCCAGCAGCCGGGGGGTCAGTATCATGAACACTGAAGCTTTCTTT	CASSRGVSIMNTEAFF
TRBD2	TRBV11-2	.	TRBJ2-1	TGTGCCAGCAGCCCAGCGACTAGCGGGGCCTACAATGAGCAGTTCTTC	CASSPATSGAYNEQFF
.	TRBV10-3	.	TRBJ1-4	TGTGCCATCAGTGACCAAGGACAGTTTAATGAAAAACTGTTTTTT	CAISDQGQFNEKLFF
.	TRBV6-5	.	TRBJ1-2	TGTGCCAGCAGTCCCATGAGAAACTATGGCTACACCTTC	CASSPMRNYGYTF